This T cell receptor (beta chain) was captured by sequencing in a study of cytomegalovirus exposure and HLA in healthy donors. Findings of the study overall: Some TCR beta chains (roughly 150 of them) were listed as cytomegalovirus-associated.

A note on this clone: Its antigen is undetermined.

This CDR3 has 13 amino acids. Trimming removed 1 base from V and 7 bases from J, with 11 bases in between. The germline CDR1 and CDR2 sequences are GTSNPN and SVGIG (reference sequence). The data were produced by immunoSEQ multiplex PCR, yet TCRdb's version contains in-frame clones alone and is incomplete. The sample contains 190,000 or so clones, around 83% of which appear only once. Sequenced sample: PBMCs. The J gene is TRBJ2-4, the V gene TRBV30; D might be TRBD1 (6 bases). The TCR originated in a woman aged 25 to 39 in good health and CMV-seropositive. CDR3 sequence reads: CAWSGQAFNIQYF. The CDR3, as DNA: TGTGCCTGGAGTGGACAGGCTTTCAACATTCAGTACTTC.